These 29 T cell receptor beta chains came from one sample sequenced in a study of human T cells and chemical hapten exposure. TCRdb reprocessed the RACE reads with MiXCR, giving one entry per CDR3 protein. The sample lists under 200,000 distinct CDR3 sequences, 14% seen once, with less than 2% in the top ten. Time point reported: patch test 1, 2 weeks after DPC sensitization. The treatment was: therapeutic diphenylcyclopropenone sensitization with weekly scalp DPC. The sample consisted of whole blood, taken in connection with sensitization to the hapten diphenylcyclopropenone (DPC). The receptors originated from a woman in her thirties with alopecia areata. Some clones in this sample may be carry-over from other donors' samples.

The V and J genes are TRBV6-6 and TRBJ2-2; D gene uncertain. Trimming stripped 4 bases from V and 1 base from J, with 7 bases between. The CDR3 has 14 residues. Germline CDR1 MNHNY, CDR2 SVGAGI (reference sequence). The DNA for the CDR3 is TGTGCCAGCAGTTTTCAGGAGAACACCGGGGAGCTGTTTTTT. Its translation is CASSFQENTGELFF.

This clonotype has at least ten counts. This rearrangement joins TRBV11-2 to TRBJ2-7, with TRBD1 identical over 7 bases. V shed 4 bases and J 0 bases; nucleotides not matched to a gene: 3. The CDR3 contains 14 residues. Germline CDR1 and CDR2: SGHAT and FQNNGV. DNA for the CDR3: TGTGCCAGCAGCTCCTGGGACAGCTCCTACGAGCAGTACTTC. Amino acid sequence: CASSSWDSSYEQYF.

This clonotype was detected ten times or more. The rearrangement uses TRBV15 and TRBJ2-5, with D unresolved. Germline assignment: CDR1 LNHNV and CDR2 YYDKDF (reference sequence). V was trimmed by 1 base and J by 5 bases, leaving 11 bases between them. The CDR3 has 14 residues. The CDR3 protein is CATSRAQADETQYF. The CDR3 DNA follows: TGTGCCACCAGCAGAGCACAAGCAGATGAGACCCAGTACTTC.

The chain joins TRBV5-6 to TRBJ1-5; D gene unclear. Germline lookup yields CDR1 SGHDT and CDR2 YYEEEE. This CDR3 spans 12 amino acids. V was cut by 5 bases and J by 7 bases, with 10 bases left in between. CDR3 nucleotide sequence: TGTGCCAGCAGTATGGCGGGACAGCCCCAGCATTTT. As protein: CASSMAGQPQHF.

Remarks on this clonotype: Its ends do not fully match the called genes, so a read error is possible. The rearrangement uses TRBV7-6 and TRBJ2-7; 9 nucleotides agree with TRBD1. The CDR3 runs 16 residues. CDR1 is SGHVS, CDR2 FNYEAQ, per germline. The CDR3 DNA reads TGTGCCTGCAGCTTAAGGGGACAGGGTTCCACCTACGAGCAGTACTTC. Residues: CACSLRGQGSTYEQYF.

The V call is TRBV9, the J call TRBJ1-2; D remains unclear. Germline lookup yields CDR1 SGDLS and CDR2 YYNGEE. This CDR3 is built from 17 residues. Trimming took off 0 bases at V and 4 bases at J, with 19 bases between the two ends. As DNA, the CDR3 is TGTGCCAGCAGCGTAGGTTTCGGAAACAGCCTACTCTATGGCTACACCTTC. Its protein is CASSVGFGNSLLYGYTF. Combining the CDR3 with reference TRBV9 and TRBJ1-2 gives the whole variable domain DSGVTQTPKHLITATGQRVTLRCSPRSGDLSVYWYQQSLDQGLQFLIQYYNGEERAKGNILERFSAQQFPDLHSELNLSSLELGDSALYFCASSVGFGNSLLYGYTFGSGTRLTVV.

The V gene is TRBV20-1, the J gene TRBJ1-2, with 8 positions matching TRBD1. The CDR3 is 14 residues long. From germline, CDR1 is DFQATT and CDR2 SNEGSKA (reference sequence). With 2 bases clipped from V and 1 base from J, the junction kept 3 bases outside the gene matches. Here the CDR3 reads CSARPGQGNYGYTF. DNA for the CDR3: TGCAGTGCTAGACCCGGACAGGGTAACTATGGCTACACCTTC.

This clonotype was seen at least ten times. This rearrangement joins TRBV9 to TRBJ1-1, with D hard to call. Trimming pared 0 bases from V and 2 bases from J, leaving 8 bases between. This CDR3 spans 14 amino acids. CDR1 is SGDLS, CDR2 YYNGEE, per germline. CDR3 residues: CASSVVTVNTEAFF. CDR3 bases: TGTGCCAGCAGCGTAGTAACGGTCAACACTGAAGCTTTCTTT.

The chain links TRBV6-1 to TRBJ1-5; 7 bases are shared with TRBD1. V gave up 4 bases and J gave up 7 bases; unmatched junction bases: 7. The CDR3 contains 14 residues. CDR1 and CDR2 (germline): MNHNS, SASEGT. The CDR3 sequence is CASSVRGGGQPQHF. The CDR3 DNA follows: TGTGCCAGCAGTGTTAGAGGGGGCGGACAGCCCCAGCATTTT.

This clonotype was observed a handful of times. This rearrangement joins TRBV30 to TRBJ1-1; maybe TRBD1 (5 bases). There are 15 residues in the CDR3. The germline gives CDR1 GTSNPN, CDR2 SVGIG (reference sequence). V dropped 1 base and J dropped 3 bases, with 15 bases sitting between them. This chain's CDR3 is CAWSGGDGRDTEAFF. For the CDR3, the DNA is TGTGCCTGGAGTGGGGGGGACGGAAGGGACACTGAAGCTTTCTTT. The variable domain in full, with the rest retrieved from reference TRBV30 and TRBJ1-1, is SQTIHQWPATLVQPVGSPLSLECTVEGTSNPNLYWYRQAAGRGLQLLFYSVGIGQISSEVPQNLSASRPQDRQFILSSKKLLLSDSGFYLCAWSGGDGRDTEAFFGQGTRLTVV.

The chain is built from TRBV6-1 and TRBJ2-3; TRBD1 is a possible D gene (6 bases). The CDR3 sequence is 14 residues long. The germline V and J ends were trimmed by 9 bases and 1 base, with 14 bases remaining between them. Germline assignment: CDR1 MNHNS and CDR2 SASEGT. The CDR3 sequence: CASWTAPGTDTQYF. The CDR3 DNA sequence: TGTGCCAGTTGGACAGCTCCTGGCACAGATACGCAGTATTTT.

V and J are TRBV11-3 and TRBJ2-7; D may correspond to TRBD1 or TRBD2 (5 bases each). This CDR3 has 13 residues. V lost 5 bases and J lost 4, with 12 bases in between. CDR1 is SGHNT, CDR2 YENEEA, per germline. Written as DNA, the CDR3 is TGTGCCAGCAGCGGGACGGACGGTTACGAGCAGTACTTC. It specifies CASSGTDGYEQYF. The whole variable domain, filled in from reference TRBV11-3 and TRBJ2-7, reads EAGVVQSPRYKIIEKKQPVAFWCNPISGHNTLYWYLQNLGQGPELLIRYENEEAVDDSQLPKDRFSAERLKGVDSTLKIQPAELGDSAVYLCASSGTDGYEQYFGPGTRLTVT.

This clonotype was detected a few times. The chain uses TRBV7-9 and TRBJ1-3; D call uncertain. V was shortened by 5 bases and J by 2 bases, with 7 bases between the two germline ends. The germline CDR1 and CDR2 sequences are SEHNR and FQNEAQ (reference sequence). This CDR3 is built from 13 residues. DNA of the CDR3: TGTGCCAGCAGCACCCCTACTGGAAACACCATATATTTT. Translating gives CASSTPTGNTIYF.

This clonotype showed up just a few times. This chain's CDR3 is CASSWTAATNEKLFF. For the CDR3, the DNA is TGTGCCAGCAGTTGGACGGCAGCAACTAATGAAAAACTGTTTTTT. The chain recombines TRBV28 with TRBJ1-4; D is unresolved. Trimming pared 4 bases from V and 0 bases from J, leaving 9 bases between. The CDR3 is 15 amino acids. Germline V CDR1 and CDR2: MDHEN, SYDVKM.

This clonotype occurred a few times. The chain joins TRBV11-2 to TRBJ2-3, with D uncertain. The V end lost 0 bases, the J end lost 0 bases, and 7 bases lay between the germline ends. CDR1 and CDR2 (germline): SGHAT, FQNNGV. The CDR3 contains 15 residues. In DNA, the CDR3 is TGTGCCAGCAGCTTAGACCGGGCTAGCACAGATACGCAGTATTTT. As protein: CASSLDRASTDTQYF.

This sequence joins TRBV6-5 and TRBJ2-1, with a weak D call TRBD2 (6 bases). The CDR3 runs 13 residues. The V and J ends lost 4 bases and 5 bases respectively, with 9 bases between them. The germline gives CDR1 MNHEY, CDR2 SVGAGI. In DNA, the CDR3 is TGTGCCAGCAGTTGGCGGGGCCACAATGAGCAGTTCTTC. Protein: CASSWRGHNEQFF.

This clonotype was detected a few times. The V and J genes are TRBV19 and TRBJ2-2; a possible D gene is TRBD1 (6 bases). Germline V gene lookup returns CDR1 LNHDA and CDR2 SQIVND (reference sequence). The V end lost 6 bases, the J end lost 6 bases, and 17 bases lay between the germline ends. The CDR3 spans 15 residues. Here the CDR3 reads CASSGLQGWPGELFF. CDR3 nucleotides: TGTGCCAGTAGCGGGCTCCAGGGGTGGCCCGGGGAGCTGTTTTTT.

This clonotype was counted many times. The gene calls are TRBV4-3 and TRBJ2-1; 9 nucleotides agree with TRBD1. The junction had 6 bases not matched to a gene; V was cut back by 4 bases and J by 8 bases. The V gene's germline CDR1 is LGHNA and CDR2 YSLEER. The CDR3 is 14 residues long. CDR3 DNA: TGCGCCAGCAGCCCAGGACAGGGGTTCGATGAGCAGTTCTTC. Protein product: CASSPGQGFDEQFF.

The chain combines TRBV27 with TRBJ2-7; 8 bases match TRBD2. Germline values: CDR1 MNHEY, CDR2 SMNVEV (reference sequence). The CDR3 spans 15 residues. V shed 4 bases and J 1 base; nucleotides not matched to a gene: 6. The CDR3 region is CASSYAAGVSYEQYF. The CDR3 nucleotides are TGTGCCAGCAGTTATGCAGCGGGAGTGTCCTACGAGCAGTACTTC.

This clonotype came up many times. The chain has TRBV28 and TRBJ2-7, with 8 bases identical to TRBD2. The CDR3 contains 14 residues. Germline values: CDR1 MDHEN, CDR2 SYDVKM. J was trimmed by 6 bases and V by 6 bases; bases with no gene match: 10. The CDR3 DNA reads TGTGCCAGCAGGGCGAGCGGGAGTTTCGGCGAGCAGTACTTC. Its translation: CASRASGSFGEQYF.

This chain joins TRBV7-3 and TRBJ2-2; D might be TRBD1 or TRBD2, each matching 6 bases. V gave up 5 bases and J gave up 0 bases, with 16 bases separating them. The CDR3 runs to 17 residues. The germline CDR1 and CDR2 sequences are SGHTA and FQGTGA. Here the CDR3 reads CASSPRGGGPNTGELFF. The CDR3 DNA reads TGTGCCAGCAGCCCAAGAGGGGGAGGCCCGAACACCGGGGAGCTGTTTTTT.

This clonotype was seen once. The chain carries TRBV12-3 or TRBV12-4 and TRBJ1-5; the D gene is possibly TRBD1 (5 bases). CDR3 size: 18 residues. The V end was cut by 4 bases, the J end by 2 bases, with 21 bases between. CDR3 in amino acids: CASSSGRGDSRGNQPQHF. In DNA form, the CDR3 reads TGTGCCAGCAGTTCGGGGCGAGGGGACTCAAGGGGCAATCAGCCCCAGCATTTT.

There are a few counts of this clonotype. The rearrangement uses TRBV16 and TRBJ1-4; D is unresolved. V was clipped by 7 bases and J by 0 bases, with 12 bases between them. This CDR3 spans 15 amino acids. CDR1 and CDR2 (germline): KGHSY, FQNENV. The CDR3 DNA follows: TGTGCCAGCAAACTTTACAGCTCAACTAATGAAAAACTGTTTTTT. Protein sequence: CASKLYSSTNEKLFF.

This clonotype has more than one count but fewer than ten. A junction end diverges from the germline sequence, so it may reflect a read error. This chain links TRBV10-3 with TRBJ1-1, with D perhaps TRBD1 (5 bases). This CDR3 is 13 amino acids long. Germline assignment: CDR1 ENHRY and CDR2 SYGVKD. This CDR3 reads CAFREYASTEAFF. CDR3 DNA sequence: TGTGCCTTCAGGGAATATGCGAGCACTGAAGCTTTCTTT.

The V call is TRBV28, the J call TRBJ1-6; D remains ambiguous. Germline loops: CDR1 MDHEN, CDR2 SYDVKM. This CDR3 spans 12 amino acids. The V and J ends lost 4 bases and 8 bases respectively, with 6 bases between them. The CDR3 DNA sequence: TGTGCCAGCAGTTCTCTTCATTCACCCCTCCACTTT. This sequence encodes CASSSLHSPLHF.

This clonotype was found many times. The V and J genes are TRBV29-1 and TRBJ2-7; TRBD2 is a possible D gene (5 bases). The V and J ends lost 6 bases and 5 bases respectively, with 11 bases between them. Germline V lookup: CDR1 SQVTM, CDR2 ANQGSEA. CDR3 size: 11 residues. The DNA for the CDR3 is TGCAGCGTGGGTAAGGGAGACGAGCAGTACTTC. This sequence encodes CSVGKGDEQYF.

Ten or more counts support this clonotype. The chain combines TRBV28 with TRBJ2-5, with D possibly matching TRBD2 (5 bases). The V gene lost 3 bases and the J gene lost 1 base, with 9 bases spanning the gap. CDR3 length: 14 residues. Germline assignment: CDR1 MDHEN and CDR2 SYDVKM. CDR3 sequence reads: CASSFEGTQETQYF. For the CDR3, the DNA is TGTGCCAGCAGTTTTGAGGGTACCCAAGAGACCCAGTACTTC.

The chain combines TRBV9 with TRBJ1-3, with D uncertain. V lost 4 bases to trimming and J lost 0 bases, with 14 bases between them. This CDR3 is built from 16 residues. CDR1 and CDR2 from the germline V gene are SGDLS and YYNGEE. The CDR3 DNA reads TGTGCCAGCAGCCCAAGGACGGCAACCTCTGGAAACACCATATATTTT. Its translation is CASSPRTATSGNTIYF.

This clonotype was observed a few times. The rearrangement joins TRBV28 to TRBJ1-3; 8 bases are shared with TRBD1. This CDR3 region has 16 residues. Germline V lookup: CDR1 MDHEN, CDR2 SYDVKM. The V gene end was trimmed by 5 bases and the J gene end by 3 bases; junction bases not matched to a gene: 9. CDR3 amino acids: CASSPPGGLGGNTIYF. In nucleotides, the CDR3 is TGTGCCAGCAGTCCTCCAGGGGGCCTAGGTGGAAACACCATATATTTT.